This T cell receptor (beta chain) was captured by sequencing in a study of blood T cell repertoires in COVID-19. Germline assignment: CDR1 SGHDT and CDR2 YYEEEE. CDR3 length: 14 residues. V was clipped by 0 bases and J by 0 bases, with 7 bases between them. Produced via immunoSEQ multiplex PCR; TCRdb's table is partial and in-frame only. The sample has roughly 180,000 clones; about 88% are singletons. The chain links TRBV5-6 to TRBJ2-7, with a possible D match to TRBD1 (5 bases). Source material: peripheral blood. The source of this sequence is a young man with acute or convalescent COVID-19. The CDR3 nucleotides are TGTGCCAGCAGCTTGGACAGGAACTCCTACGAGCAGTACTTC. It encodes CASSLDRNSYEQYF.